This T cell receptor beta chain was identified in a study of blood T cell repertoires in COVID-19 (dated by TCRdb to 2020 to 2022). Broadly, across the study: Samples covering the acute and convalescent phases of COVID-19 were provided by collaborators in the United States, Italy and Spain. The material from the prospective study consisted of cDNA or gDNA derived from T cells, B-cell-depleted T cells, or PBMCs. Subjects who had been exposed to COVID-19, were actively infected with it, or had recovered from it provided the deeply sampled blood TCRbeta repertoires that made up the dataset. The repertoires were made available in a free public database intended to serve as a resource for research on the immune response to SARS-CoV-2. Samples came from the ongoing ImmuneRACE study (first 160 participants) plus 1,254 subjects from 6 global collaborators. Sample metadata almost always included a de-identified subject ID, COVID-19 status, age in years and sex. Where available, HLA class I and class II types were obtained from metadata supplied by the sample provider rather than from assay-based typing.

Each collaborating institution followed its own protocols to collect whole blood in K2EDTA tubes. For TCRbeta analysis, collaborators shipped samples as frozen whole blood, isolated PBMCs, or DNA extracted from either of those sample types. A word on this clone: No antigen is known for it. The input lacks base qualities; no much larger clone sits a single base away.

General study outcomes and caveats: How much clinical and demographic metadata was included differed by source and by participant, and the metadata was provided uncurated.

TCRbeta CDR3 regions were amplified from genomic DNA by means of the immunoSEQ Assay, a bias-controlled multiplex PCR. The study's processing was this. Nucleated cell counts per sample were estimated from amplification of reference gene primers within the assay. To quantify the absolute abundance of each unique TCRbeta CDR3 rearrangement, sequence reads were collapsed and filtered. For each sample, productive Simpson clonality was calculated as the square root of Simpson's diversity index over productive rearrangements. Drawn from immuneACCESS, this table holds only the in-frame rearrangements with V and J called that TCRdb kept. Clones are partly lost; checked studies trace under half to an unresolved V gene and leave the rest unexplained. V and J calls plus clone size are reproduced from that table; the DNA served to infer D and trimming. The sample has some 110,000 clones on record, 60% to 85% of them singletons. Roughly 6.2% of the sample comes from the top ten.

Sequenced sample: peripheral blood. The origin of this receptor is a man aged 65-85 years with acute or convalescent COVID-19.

In nucleotide form, the sequence is TGTGCCAGCAGTGCGGGTCAAGAGACCCAGTACTTC. The resulting protein is CASSAGQETQYF. The rearranged segments are TRBV2 and TRBJ2-5; no D segment can be confidently identified. The CDR3 goes from the cysteine to the phenylalanine over 12 residues. Solely the CDR3 DNA is kept, with 36 bases framed from the first base. For CDR1 and CDR2, the germline V gene lists SNHLY and FYNNEI. V gives up 4 bases and J gives up 2 bases, and the segment between their germline ends measures 5 bases.